These 28 T cell receptor beta chains were sequenced from one sample in a study of cytomegalovirus exposure and HLA in healthy donors. Amplification used 60 Vbeta primers and 13 Jbeta primers. The repertoire was sequenced with immunoSEQ multiplex PCR; TCRdb's copy has only in-frame clones and lacks some. The repertoire includes more than 45,000 clones, over 60% of them detected once, and under 3.5% sits in the top ten. The sample consisted of PBMCs. The receptor set was obtained from a woman aged 40 to 49 in good health and CMV-seropositive.

The chain combines TRBV6-6 with TRBJ1-2; possibly TRBD1 for D (6 bases). With 4 bases removed from V and 2 bases from J, the gap between germline ends came to 8 bases. CDR1 is MNHNY, CDR2 SVGAGI, per germline (reference sequence). CDR3 size: 13 residues. Here the CDR3 reads CASSLQGNYGYTF. The CDR3 bases are TGTGCCAGCAGTTTACAGGGAAACTATGGCTACACCTTC.

V usage is TRBV7-2 and J usage is TRBJ2-1; TRBD2 might be the D (6 bases). This CDR3 is built from 15 residues. In germline, CDR1 is SGHTA, CDR2 FQGNSA. V was pared by 4 bases and J by 3 bases, with 13 bases between. The CDR3 loop is CASSSSGTYYNEQFF. In DNA, the CDR3 is TGTGCCAGCAGCTCTTCCGGGACTTACTACAATGAGCAGTTCTTC.

The table lists this clone with a few counts. The V and J genes are TRBV2 and TRBJ1-1; the D is unclear. Germline CDR1 SNHLY, CDR2 FYNNEI. Trimming cost V 8 bases and J 7 bases, with 17 bases left between them. The CDR3 is made up of 13 amino acids. CDR3 coding DNA: TGTGCCAGCGGGAGTGCGGGGTGGGGTGAAGCTTTCTTT. This translates into CASGSAGWGEAFF.

This clone was detected only a few times. This chain connects TRBV4-2 to TRBJ2-7, with D unresolved. The V gene's germline CDR1 is LGHNA and CDR2 YNFKEQ. The V end was cut by 0 bases, the J end by 2 bases, with 11 bases between. This CDR3 has 15 amino acids. CDR3 sequence: CASSQESGNPYEQYF. The CDR3 DNA follows: TGTGCCAGCAGCCAAGAATCGGGTAACCCCTACGAGCAGTACTTC.

V gene TRBV4-1 combines with J gene TRBJ1-1, with D hard to call. CDR3 length: 15 residues. CDR1 is MGHRA, CDR2 YSYEKL, per germline. V gave up 0 bases and J gave up 1 base, with 9 bases separating them. The CDR3 DNA reads as TGCGCCAGCAGCCAAGATAGACTGCAGAACACTGAAGCTTTCTTT. Translating it yields CASSQDRLQNTEAFF.

This sequence joins TRBV28 and TRBJ2-2; 12 bases are shared with TRBD2. The length of the CDR3 is 17 residues. Trimming took 3 bases from V and 6 from J; bases not matched to a gene: 8. CDR1 and CDR2 (germline): MDHEN, SYDVKM. CDR3: CASSFWSLAGGPGELFF. As DNA, the CDR3 is TGTGCCAGCAGTTTTTGGTCCCTAGCGGGGGGGCCCGGGGAGCTGTTTTTT.

The chain is built from TRBV29-1 and TRBJ1-1, with D possibly TRBD1 on 5 matching bases. Germline CDR1 and CDR2: SQVTM and ANQGSEA. The V end lost 4 bases, the J end lost 3 bases, and 15 bases lay between the germline ends. The CDR3 runs 14 residues. The DNA for the CDR3 is TGCAGCGTTGTGGGGGACTATGAGGACACTGAAGCTTTCTTT. Encoded protein: CSVVGDYEDTEAFF.

The rearrangement joins TRBV10-3 to TRBJ2-2, with 9 bases lining up with TRBD1. With 6 bases clipped from V and 6 bases from J, the junction kept 8 bases outside the gene matches. The CDR3 is 15 amino acids. CDR1 ENHRY and CDR2 SYGVKD come from the germline V gene. Here the CDR3 reads CAIRGQGSIPGELFF. The CDR3 coding sequence is TGTGCCATCAGGGGACAGGGATCGATTCCCGGGGAGCTGTTTTTT.

This clone has more than one count but fewer than ten. This sequence joins TRBV9 and TRBJ1-1; D is uncertain. The CDR3 loop spans 15 amino acids. The V end lost 3 bases, the J end lost 4 bases, and 16 bases lay between the germline ends. Germline CDR1 and CDR2: SGDLS and YYNGEE. DNA of the CDR3: TGTGCCAGCAGCGCCACAGCCCAGAGTTCCACTGAAGCTTTCTTT. Its protein is CASSATAQSSTEAFF.

The chain recombines TRBV7-8 with TRBJ2-4, with TRBD1 matching over 11 bases. The CDR3 consists of 16 residues. Trimming removed 3 bases from V and 0 bases from J; junction bases left unmatched: 1. Germline assignment: CDR1 SGHVS and CDR2 FQNEAQ. The CDR3 region has the DNA TGTGCCAGCAGCTTGGGACAGGGGGTAGCCAAAAACATTCAGTACTTC. Residues: CASSLGQGVAKNIQYF.

This clone was seen more than once but under ten times. The chain links TRBV18 to TRBJ2-5, with D possibly TRBD1 on 6 matching bases. This CDR3 region has 14 residues. V shed 2 bases and J shed 3 bases, with 10 bases lying between them. CDR1 is KGHSH, CDR2 LQKENI, per germline. CDR3 amino acids: CASSPGGTKETQYF. CDR3 bases: TGTGCCAGCTCACCAGGGGGCACCAAAGAGACCCAGTACTTC.

The chain is built from TRBV19 and TRBJ2-6; maybe TRBD1 (6 bases). The V gene's germline CDR1 is LNHDA and CDR2 SQIVND (reference sequence). The CDR3 is made up of 14 amino acids. V dropped 10 bases and J dropped 3 bases, with 13 bases sitting between them. CDR3 sequence reads: CATTGLSGANVLTF. Written as DNA, the CDR3 is TGTGCCACGACAGGACTGAGTGGGGCCAACGTCCTGACTTTC.

The CDR3 loop reads CASSSLSGGLLYNEQFF. CDR3 nucleotide sequence: TGTGCCAGCAGCTCCTTGAGCGGGGGCTTACTCTACAATGAGCAGTTCTTC. This chain joins TRBV7-2 and TRBJ2-1; the match to TRBD2 covers 8 bases. Germline CDR1 SGHTA, CDR2 FQGNSA. The junction had 11 bases not matched to a gene; V was cut back by 4 bases and J by 3 bases. This CDR3 contains 17 residues.

This chain uses TRBV5-1 with TRBJ2-7; D may be TRBD1 (6 bases). The V end lost 7 bases, the J end lost 7 bases, and 12 bases lay between the germline ends. Germline V CDR1 and CDR2: SGHRS, YFSETQ. The CDR3 contains 11 residues. The CDR3 reads CASQMRGEQYF. CDR3 sequence (DNA): TGCGCCAGCCAGATGAGGGGGGAGCAGTACTTC.

The chain recombines TRBV5-5 with TRBJ1-1; a possible D gene is TRBD1 (6 bases). The ends were cut back, 0 bases at V and 5 bases at J, with 8 bases in the middle. The CDR3 runs 13 residues. The germline V gene has CDR1 SGHKS and CDR2 YYEKEE (reference sequence). The CDR3 here is CASSLGDRTEAFF. The CDR3, as DNA: TGTGCCAGCAGCTTGGGAGACAGGACTGAAGCTTTCTTT.

The V gene is TRBV5-1, the J gene TRBJ1-1; TRBD1 might be the D (5 bases). The CDR3 runs to 15 residues. CDR1 and CDR2 (germline): SGHRS, YFSETQ. The V end lost 4 bases, the J end lost 3 bases, and 16 bases lay between the germline ends. CDR3: CASSAGTTRDTEAFF. The CDR3 region has the DNA TGCGCCAGCAGCGCCGGGACTACCAGGGACACTGAAGCTTTCTTT.

Turning to this clone: An end of the junction differs from the germline gene, which may be a read error. The V call is TRBV29-1, the J call TRBJ1-1; 10 bases agree with TRBD1. Germline V gene lookup returns CDR1 SQVTM and CDR2 ANQGSEA. This CDR3 contains 13 residues. The CDR3 reads CSSTGQGNTVAFF. For the CDR3, the DNA is TGCAGCTCTACGGGACAGGGGAATACTGTAGCTTTCTTT.

The chain combines TRBV6-5 with TRBJ1-5; D not resolved. Trimming took 6 bases from V and 0 from J, leaving 9 bases between them. The CDR3 runs to 14 residues. Germline CDR1 MNHEY, CDR2 SVGAGI. CDR3 nucleotides: TGTGCCAGCAGCCCGGTTCTTAGCAATCAGCCCCAGCATTTT. This translates into CASSPVLSNQPQHF.

The sample holds one count of this clone. The chain couples TRBV28 to TRBJ1-6; 7 bases line up with TRBD1. The V gene's germline CDR1 is MDHEN and CDR2 SYDVKM. The CDR3 contains 16 residues. V was clipped by 6 bases and J by 0 bases; unmatched bases: 5. Here the CDR3 reads CASRPTGSSYNSPLHF. The CDR3 region has the DNA TGTGCCAGCAGGCCGACAGGGAGCTCCTATAATTCACCCCTCCACTTT.

This chain connects TRBV19 to TRBJ1-1; maybe TRBD1 (5 bases). V was cut by 4 bases and J by 6 bases, with 18 bases left in between. The germline V gene encodes CDR1 LNHDA and CDR2 SQIVND (reference sequence). CDR3 length: 15 amino acids. CDR3 sequence: CASSTTSGAPPEAFF. The CDR3 bases are TGTGCCAGTAGTACAACCAGTGGGGCTCCCCCTGAAGCTTTCTTT. Full variable domain (remainder filled in from reference TRBV19 and TRBJ1-1): DGGITQSPKYLFRKEGQNVTLSCEQNLNHDAMYWYRQDPGQGLRLIYYSQIVNDFQKGDIAEGYSVSREKKESFPLTVTSAQKNPTAFYLCASSTTSGAPPEAFFGQGTRLTVV.

The genes are TRBV28 and TRBJ1-1; 9 bases align to TRBD1. With V trimmed by 2 bases and J by 7 bases, 5 bases remained unmatched. This CDR3 comprises 14 residues. Germline loops: CDR1 MDHEN, CDR2 SYDVKM. This CDR3 is CASSLHRGLIEAFF. CDR3 nucleotides: TGTGCCAGCAGTTTACACAGGGGGCTAATTGAAGCTTTCTTT.

The V call is TRBV30, the J call TRBJ2-5, with D hard to call. CDR1 and CDR2 from the germline V gene are GTSNPN and SVGIG (reference sequence). The CDR3 totals 14 residues. Trimming took off 5 bases at V and 5 bases at J, with 18 bases between the two ends. CDR3 in DNA: TGTGCCTGGCTAGGCCCCCCCCGTGGGGAGACCCAGTACTTC. It codes for CAWLGPPRGETQYF.

The V gene is TRBV6-1, the J gene TRBJ1-2; no clear D gene. Trimming pared 1 base from V and 3 bases from J, leaving 3 bases between. This CDR3 is 12 amino acids long. Germline V gene sequence: CDR1 MNHNS, CDR2 SASEGT. CDR3 in DNA: TGTGCCAGCAGTGAAGGAGACTATGGCTACACCTTC. Protein sequence: CASSEGDYGYTF.

V and J are TRBV7-2 and TRBJ2-5, with D unclear. The V gene's germline CDR1 is SGHTA and CDR2 FQGNSA. The CDR3 loop spans 14 amino acids. V was clipped by 5 bases and J by 2 bases, with 12 bases between them. CDR3 residues: CASSPSPVQETQYF. The CDR3 coding sequence is TGTGCCAGCAGCCCCTCTCCGGTACAAGAGACCCAGTACTTC.

This clone was counted a few times. V usage is TRBV6-5 and J usage is TRBJ2-1; TRBD2 matches 11 bases. J gave up 9 bases and V 6 bases, and 7 bases lay outside the gene matches. Germline CDR1 is MNHEY and CDR2 is SVGAGI. The CDR3 totals 14 residues. Here the CDR3 DNA reads TGTGCCAGCAGAGGTAGCGGGGGGGCGGGTGAGCAGTTCTTC. Translating it yields CASRGSGGAGEQFF.

This rearrangement joins TRBV15 to TRBJ2-5, with D perhaps matching TRBD2 (5 bases). Per the germline V gene, CDR1 is LNHNV and CDR2 is YYDKDF (reference sequence). The ends were cut back, 4 bases at V and 5 bases at J, with 8 bases in the middle. This CDR3 is built from 12 residues. The CDR3 reads CATSTERETQYF. CDR3 DNA: TGTGCCACCAGCACCGAGCGGGAGACCCAGTACTTC.

This clone occurred once. The V and J genes are TRBV30 and TRBJ2-1; 9 nucleotides line up with TRBD2. The V and J ends lost 0 bases and 8 bases, in that order; junction bases with no gene match: 8. Germline V gives CDR1 GTSNPN, CDR2 SVGIG (reference sequence). The length of the CDR3 is 15 residues. The CDR3 DNA follows: TGTGCCTGGAGTGTACCTGGCGGGGGGGCCTATGAGCAGTTCTTC. It is translated as CAWSVPGGGAYEQFF. The full variable domain, with the rest looked up from reference TRBV30 and TRBJ2-1, is SQTIHQWPATLVQPVGSPLSLECTVEGTSNPNLYWYRQAAGRGLQLLFYSVGIGQISSEVPQNLSASRPQDRQFILSSKKLLLSDSGFYLCAWSVPGGGAYEQFFGPGTRLTVL.

The rearrangement uses TRBV5-1 and TRBJ2-1; D not certain. CDR1 SGHRS and CDR2 YFSETQ come from the germline V gene. The CDR3 covers 13 residues. The V and J ends lost 0 bases and 7 bases respectively, with 8 bases between them. The CDR3 reads CASSLGVSNEQFF. The CDR3 DNA follows: TGCGCCAGCAGCTTGGGAGTTTCGAATGAGCAGTTCTTC.